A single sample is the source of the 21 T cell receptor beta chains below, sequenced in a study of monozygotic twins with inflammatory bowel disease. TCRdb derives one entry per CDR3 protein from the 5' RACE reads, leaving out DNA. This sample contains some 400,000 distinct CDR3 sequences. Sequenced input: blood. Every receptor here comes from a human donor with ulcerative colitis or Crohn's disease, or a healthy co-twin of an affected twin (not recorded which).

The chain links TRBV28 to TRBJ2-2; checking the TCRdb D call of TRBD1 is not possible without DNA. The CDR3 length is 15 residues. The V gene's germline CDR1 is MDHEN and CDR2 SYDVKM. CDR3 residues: CASLIGGRNTGELFF.

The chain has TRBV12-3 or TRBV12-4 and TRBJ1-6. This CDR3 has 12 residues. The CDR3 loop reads CASSRSKSPLHF.

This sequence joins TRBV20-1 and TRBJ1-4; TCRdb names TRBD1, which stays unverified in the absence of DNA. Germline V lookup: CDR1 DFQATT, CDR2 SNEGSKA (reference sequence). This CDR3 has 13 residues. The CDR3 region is CSAPDRDGEKLFF.

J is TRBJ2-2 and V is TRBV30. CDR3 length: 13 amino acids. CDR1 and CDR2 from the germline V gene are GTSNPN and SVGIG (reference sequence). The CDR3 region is CAWSVSNTGDLFF. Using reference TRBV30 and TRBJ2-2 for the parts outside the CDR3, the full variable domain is SQTIHQWPATLVQPVGSPLSLECTVEGTSNPNLYWYRQAAGRGLQLLFYSVGIGQISSEVPQNLSASRPQDRQFILSSKKLLLSDSGFYLCAWSVSNTGDLFFGEGSRLTVL.

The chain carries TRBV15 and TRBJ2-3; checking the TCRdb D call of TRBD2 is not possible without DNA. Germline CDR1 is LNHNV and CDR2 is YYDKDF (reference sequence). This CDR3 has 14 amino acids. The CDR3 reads CATLSGGARDTQYF.

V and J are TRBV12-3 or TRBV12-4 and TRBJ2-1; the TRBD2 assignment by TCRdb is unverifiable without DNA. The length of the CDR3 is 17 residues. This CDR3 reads CASSLATRGTSYNEQFF.

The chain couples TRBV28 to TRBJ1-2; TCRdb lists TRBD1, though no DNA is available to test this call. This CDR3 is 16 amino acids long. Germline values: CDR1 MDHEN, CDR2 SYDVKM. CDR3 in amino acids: CASSPWGQGAAYGYTF.

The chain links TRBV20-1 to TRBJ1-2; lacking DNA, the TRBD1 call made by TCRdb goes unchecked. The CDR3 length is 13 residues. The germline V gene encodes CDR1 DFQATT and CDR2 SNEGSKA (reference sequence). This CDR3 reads CSATSGTGAGYTF.

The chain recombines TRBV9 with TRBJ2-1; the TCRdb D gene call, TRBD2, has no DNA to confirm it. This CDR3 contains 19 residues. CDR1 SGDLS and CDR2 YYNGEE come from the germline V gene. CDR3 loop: CASSVELAGGSILDNEQFF.

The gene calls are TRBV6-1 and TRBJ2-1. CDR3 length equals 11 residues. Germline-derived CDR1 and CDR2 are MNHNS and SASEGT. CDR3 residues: CASTRVNEQFF.

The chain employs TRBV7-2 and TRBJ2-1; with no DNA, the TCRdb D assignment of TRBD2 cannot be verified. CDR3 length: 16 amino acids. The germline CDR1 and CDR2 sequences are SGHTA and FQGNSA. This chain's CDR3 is CASSLQRGNPYNEQFF.

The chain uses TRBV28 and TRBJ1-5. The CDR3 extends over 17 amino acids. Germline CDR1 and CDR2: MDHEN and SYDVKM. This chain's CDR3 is CASSTPTPPNSNQPQHF.

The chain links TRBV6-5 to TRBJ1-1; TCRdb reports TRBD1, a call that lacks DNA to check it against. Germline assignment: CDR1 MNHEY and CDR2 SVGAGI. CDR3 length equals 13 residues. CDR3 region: CASSYRMTGDAFF.

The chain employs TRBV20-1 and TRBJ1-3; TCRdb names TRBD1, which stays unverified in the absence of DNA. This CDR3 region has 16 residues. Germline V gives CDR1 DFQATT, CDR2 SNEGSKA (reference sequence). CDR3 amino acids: CSARVSSGQGANTIYF.

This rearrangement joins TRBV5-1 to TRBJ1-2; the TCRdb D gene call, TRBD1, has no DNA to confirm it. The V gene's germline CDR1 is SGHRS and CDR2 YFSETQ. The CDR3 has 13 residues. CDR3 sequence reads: CASSARTGVGYTF.

The chain's CDR3 is CASREDNGYGYTF. V gene TRBV2 combines with J gene TRBJ1-2; checking the TCRdb D call of TRBD1 is not possible without DNA. The germline V gene has CDR1 SNHLY and CDR2 FYNNEI. The CDR3 contains 13 residues. The full variable domain, completed using reference TRBV2 and TRBJ1-2, is EPEVTQTPSHQVTQMGQEVILRCVPISNHLYFYWYRQILGQKVEFLVSFYNNEISEKSEIFDDQFSVERPDGSNFTLKIRSTKLEDSAMYFCASREDNGYGYTFGSGTRLTVV.

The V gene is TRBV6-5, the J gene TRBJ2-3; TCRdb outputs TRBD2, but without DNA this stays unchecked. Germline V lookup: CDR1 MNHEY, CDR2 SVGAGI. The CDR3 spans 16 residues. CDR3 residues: CASRSYSGGSTDTQYF.

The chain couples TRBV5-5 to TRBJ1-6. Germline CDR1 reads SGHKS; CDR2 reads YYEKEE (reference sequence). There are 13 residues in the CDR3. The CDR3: CASSRTLWTPLHF.

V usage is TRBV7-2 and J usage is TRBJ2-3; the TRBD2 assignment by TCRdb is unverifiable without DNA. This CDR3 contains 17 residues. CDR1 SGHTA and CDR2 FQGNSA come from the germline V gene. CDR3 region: CASSLASTSGLTDTQYF.

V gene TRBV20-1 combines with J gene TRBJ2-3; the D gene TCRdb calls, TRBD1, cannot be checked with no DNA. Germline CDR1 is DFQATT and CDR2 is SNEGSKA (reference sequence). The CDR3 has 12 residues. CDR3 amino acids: CSAQGKTDTQYF.

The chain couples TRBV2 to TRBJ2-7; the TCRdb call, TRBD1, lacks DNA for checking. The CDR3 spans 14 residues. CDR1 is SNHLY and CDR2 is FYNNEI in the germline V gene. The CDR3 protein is CASRAGTVSYEQYF.